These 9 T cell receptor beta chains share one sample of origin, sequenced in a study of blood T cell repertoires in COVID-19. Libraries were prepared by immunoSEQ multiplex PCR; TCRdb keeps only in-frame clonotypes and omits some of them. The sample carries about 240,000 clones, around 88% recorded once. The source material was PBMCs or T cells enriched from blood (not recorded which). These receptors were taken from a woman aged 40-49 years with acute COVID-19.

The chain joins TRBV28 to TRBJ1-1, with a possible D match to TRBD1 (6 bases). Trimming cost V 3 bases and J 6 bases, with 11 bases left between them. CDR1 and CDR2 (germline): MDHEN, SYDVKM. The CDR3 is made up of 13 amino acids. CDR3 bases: TGTGCCAGCAGTTTCCAGGGGCGAGCTGAAGCTTTCTTT. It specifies CASSFQGRAEAFF.

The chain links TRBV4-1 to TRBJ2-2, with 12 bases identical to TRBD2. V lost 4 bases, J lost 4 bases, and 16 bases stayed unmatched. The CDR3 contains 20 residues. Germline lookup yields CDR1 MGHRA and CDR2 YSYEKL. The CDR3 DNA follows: TGCGCCAGCAGCCCCCGACGACTAGCGGGAGAGGTGGTTAGCACCGGGGAGCTGTTTTTT. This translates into CASSPRRLAGEVVSTGELFF.

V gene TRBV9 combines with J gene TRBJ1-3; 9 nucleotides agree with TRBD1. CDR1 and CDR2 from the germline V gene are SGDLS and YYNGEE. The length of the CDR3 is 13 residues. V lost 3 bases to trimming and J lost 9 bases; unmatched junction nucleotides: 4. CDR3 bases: TGTGCCAGCAGCGGTGGGACAGGGTCCACCATATATTTT. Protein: CASSGGTGSTIYF.

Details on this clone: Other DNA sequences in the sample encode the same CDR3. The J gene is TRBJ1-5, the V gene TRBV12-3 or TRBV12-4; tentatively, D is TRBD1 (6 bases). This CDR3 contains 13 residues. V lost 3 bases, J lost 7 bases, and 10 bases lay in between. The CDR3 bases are TGTGCCAGCAGTTTGGTAGGGGGACAGCCCCAGCATTTT. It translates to CASSLVGGQPQHF.

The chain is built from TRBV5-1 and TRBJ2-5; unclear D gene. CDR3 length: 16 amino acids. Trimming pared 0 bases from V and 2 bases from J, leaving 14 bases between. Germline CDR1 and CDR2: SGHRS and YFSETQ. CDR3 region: CASSLGSGPSQETQYF. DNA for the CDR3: TGCGCCAGCAGCTTGGGCTCAGGCCCCTCACAAGAGACCCAGTACTTC.

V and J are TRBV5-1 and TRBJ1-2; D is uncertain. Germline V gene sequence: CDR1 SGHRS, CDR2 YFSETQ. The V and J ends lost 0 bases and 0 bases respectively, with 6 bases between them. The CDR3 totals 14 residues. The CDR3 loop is CASSLAGTNYGYTF. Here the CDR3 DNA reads TGCGCCAGCAGCTTGGCCGGGACTAACTATGGCTACACCTTC. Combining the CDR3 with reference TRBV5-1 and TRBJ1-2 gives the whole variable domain KAGVTQTPRYLIKTRGQQVTLSCSPISGHRSVSWYQQTPGQGLQFLFEYFSETQRNKGNFPGRFSGRQFSNSRSEMNVSTLELGDSALYLCASSLAGTNYGYTFGSGTRLTVV.

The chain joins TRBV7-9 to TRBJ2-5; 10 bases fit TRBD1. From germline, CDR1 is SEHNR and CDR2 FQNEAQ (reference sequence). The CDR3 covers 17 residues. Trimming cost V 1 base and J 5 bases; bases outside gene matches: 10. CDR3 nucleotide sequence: TGTGCCAGCAGCTTAGGCCCCGACAGGGGGCGGTGGGAGACCCAGTACTTC. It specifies CASSLGPDRGRWETQYF.

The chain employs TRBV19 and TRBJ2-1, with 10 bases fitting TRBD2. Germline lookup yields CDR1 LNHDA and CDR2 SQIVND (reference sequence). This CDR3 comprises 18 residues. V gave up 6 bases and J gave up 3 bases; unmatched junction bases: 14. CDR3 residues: CASRRLAGRSILYNEQFF. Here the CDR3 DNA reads TGTGCCAGTAGAAGACTAGCGGGCCGGTCAATTCTCTACAATGAGCAGTTCTTC. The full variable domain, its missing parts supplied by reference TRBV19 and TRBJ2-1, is DGGITQSPKYLFRKEGQNVTLSCEQNLNHDAMYWYRQDPGQGLRLIYYSQIVNDFQKGDIAEGYSVSREKKESFPLTVTSAQKNPTAFYLCASRRLAGRSILYNEQFFGPGTRLTVL.

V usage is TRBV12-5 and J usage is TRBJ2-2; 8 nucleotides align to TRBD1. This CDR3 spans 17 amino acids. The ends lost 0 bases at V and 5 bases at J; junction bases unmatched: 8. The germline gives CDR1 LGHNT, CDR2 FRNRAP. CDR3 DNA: TGTGCTAGTGGTTTGGTACGAACAGGGGGGTGGACCGGGGAGCTGTTTTTT. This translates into CASGLVRTGGWTGELFF.